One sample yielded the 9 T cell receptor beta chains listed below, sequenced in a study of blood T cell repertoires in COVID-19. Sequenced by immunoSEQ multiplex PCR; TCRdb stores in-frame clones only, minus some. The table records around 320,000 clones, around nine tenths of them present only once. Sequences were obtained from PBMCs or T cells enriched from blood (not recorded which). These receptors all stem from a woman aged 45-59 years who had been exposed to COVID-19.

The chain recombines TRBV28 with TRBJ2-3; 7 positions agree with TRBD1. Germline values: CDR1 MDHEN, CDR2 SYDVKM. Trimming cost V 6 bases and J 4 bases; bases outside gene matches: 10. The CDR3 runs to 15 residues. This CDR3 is CASSLGGTSSDTQYF. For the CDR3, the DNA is TGTGCCAGCAGCCTAGGGGGCACGAGTTCAGATACGCAGTATTTT.

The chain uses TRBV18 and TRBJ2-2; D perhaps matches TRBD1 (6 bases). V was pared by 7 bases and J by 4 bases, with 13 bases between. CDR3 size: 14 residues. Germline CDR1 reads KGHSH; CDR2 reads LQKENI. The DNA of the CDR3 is TGTGCCAGCTGCGAAGGGACAAGCACCGGGGAGCTGTTTTTT. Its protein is CASCEGTSTGELFF.

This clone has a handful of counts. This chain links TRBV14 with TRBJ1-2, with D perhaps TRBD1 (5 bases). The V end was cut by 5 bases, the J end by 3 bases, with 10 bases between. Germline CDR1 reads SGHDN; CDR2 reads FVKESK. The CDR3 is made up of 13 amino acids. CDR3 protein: CASSADTDYGYTF. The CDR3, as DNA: TGTGCCAGCAGCGCGGACACCGACTATGGCTACACCTTC.

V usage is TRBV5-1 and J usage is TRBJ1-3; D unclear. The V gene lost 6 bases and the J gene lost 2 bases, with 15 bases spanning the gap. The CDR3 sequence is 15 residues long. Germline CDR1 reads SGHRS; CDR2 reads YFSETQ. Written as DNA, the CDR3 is TGCGCCAGCACCGAGGCGATTAGCCCTGGAAACACCATATATTTT. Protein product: CASTEAISPGNTIYF. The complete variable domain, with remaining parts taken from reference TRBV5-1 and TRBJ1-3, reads KAGVTQTPRYLIKTRGQQVTLSCSPISGHRSVSWYQQTPGQGLQFLFEYFSETQRNKGNFPGRFSGRQFSNSRSEMNVSTLELGDSALYLCASTEAISPGNTIYFGEGSWLTVV.

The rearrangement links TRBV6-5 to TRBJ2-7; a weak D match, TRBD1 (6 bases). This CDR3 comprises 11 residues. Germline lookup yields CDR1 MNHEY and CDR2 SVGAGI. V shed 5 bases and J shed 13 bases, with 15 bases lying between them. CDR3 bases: TGTGCCAGCAGTAACCGGGACACCGGATACTTC. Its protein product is CASSNRDTGYF.

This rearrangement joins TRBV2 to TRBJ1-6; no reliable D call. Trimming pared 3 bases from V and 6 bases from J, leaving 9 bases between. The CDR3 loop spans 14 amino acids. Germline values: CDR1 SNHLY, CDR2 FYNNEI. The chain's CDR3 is CASSDLRGNSPLHF. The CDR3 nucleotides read TGTGCCAGCAGTGATTTGCGGGGTAATTCACCCCTCCACTTT.

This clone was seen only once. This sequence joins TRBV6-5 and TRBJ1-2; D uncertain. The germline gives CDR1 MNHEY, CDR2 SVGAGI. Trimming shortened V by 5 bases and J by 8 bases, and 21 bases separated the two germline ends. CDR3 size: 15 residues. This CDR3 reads CASSTDGSRTRGYTF. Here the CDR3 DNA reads TGTGCCAGCAGTACTGACGGGAGTAGGACTCGAGGCTACACCTTC.

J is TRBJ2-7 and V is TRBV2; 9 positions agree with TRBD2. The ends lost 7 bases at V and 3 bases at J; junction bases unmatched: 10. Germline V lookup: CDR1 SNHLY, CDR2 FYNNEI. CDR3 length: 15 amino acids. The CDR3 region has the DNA TGTGCCAGCACCCTCGGACTAGCGACCTTCTACGAGCAGTACTTC. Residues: CASTLGLATFYEQYF. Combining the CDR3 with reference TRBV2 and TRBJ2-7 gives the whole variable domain EPEVTQTPSHQVTQMGQEVILRCVPISNHLYFYWYRQILGQKVEFLVSFYNNEISEKSEIFDDQFSVERPDGSNFTLKIRSTKLEDSAMYFCASTLGLATFYEQYFGPGTRLTVT.

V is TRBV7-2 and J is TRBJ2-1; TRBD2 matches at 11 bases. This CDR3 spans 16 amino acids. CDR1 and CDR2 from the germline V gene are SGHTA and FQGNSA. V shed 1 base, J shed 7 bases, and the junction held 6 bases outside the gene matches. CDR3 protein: CASSLEVTSGGNEQFF. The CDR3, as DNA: TGTGCCAGCAGCTTAGAGGTTACTAGCGGGGGTAATGAGCAGTTCTTC.